This T cell receptor beta chain comes out of a study of T cell responses to AZD1222 COVID-19 vaccine. Study information: Second-dose timings of about 4 or about 12 weeks were pooled. Study results and limitations: Clonal diversity was possibly underestimated, and white British individuals and females predominated among donors. None of the repertoires were sampled until the peak T cell response had passed. Unmutated variant regions are reportedly the target of nearly half of TCRs that are spike-specific.

The CDR3 extends over 15 amino acids. The ends were cut back, 4 bases at V and 1 base at J, with 13 bases in the middle. Per the germline V gene, CDR1 is SGHNT and CDR2 is YYREEE (reference sequence). Sequenced by immunoSEQ multiplex PCR; TCRdb stores in-frame clones only, minus some. The table shows over 100,000 clones, with nearly 95% occurring only once. In its sample, this clone is medium-sized. Its specificity is not known. The V call is TRBV5-4, the J call TRBJ2-3, with no clear D. The input for sequencing was peripheral blood, taken on day 0 of AZD1222 vaccination. This clonotype originated in an adult in good health. CDR3 residues: CASSPPETGTDTQYF. The CDR3 DNA follows: TGTGCCAGCAGCCCCCCAGAAACGGGCACAGATACGCAGTATTTT.